Reported below is one TCR beta chain. The CDR3 extends over 15 amino acids. Trimming left V 4 bases short and J 5 bases short, with 17 bases between. CDR1 is SGHVS and CDR2 is FNYEAQ in the germline V gene. This entry belongs to a study of blood T cell repertoires in COVID-19. Study at large: Acute and convalescent COVID-19 samples came from the United States, Italy and Spain.

TCRdb's copy holds only in-frame clones and misses some; the assay was immunoSEQ multiplex PCR. Among 200,000 to 300,000 clones listed, around 90% were seen once. The V call is TRBV7-6, the J call TRBJ1-1, with D tentatively TRBD1 (5 bases). The TCR comes from a man aged 25 to 45 with COVID-19, enrolled during active disease. Specimen: peripheral blood. The CDR3 loop is CASSSKLGGATEAFF. In nucleotides, the CDR3 is TGTGCCAGCAGCTCAAAGCTGGGAGGGGCGACTGAAGCTTTCTTT. The whole variable domain, remainder taken from reference TRBV7-6 and TRBJ1-1, is GAGVSQSPRYKVTKRGQDVALRCDPISGHVSLYWYRQALGQGPEFLTYFNYEAQQDKSGLPNDRFSAERPEGSISTLTIQRTEQRDSAMYRCASSSKLGGATEAFFGQGTRLTVV.